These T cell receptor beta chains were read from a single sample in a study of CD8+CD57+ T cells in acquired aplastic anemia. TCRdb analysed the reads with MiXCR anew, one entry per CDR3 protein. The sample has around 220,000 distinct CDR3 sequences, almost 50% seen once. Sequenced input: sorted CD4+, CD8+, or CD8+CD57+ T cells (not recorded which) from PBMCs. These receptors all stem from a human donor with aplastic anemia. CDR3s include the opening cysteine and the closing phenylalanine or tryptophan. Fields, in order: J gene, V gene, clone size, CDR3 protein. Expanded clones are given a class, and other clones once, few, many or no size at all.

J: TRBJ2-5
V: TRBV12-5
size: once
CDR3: CASGLPQGGGKETQYF

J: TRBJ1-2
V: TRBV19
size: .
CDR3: CASRGGRDRGNYGYTF

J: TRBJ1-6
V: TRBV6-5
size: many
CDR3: CASSYSGGRPLHF

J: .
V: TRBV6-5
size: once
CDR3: CASSFGQREPQQYF

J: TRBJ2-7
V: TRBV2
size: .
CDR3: CASRETYEQYF

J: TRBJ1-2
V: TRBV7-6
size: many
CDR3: CASSLEAGPNYGYTF

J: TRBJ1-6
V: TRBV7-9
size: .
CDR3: CASSLTGSTGDSPLHF

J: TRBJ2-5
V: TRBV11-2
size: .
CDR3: CASSGGVGKTQYF

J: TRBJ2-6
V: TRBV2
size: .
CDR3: CASSLFLVGANVLTF

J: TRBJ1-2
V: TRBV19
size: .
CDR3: CASSGRSGSYGYTF

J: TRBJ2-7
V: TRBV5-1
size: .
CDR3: CASSAEGFSGQYF

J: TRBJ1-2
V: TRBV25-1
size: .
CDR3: CASSGPGQNYGYTF

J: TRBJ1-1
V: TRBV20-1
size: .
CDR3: CSALDRGKNTEAFF

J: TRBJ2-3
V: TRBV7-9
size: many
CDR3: CASSRATGIFTDTQYF

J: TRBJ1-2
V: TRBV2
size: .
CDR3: CASFRESLLYGYTF

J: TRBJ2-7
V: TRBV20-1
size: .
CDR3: CSASERVEQYF

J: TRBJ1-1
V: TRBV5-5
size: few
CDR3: CASSLAILNTEAFF

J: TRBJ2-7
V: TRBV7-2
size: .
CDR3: CASSTAGTGGHEQYF

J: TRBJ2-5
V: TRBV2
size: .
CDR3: CASSLTGGPPETQYF

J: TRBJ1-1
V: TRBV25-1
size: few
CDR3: CASSEYTDGTEAFF

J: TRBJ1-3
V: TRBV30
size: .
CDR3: CAWSVILGNTIYF